This TCR beta chain stems from a study of T-cell memory formation after mild COVID-19. In this sample, this clonotype turned up a few times. TCRdb passed the 5' RACE reads through MiXCR, listing each CDR3 protein once. The profile shows approximately 340,000 distinct CDR3 sequences, about 15% of them singletons. The V end was cut by 1 base, the J end by 4 bases, with 14 bases between. From germline, CDR1 is MNHNS and CDR2 SASEGT. The CDR3 is 15 residues long. This TCR came from a man in his late teens or twenties who had mild COVID-19 (a few samples of this study predate the infection). Cell type and time point are not known. The chain employs TRBV6-1 and TRBJ2-7; weak D call: TRBD1 (5 bases). The sequencing sample was made of PBMCs or a T cell subset sorted from them (not recorded which). CDR3 region: CASSEGVQEFYEQYF. The CDR3 DNA is TGTGCCAGCAGTGAAGGAGTACAGGAATTTTACGAGCAGTACTTC.